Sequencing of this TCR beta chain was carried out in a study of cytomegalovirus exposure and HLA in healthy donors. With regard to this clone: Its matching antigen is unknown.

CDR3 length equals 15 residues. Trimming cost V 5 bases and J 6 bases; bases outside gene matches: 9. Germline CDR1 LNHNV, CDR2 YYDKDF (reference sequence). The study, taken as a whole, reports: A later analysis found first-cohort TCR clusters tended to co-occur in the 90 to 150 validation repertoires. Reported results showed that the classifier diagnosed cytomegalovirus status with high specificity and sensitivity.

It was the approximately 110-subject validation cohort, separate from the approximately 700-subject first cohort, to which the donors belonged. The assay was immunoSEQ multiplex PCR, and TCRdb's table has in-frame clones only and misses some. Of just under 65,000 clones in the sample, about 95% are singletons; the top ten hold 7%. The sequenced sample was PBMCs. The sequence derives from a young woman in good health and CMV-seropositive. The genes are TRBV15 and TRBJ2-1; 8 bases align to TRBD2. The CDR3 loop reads CATSPAGEGFNEQFF. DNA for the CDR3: TGTGCCACCAGCCCAGCGGGGGAGGGTTTCAATGAGCAGTTCTTC.